The entry below gives a single T cell receptor beta chain sequence along with its context. Its antigen is undetermined. Sequencing used immunoSEQ multiplex PCR; TCRdb keeps in-frame clones, though not all of them. The sample includes about 380,000 clones, 90% to 98% of them seen just once. This record comes from a study of shared clonotypes between healthy human individuals. The study's findings and limits: Non-shared clonotypes had lower generation probabilities than those shared by all four donors.

Looked up from germline, CDR1 is SQVTM and CDR2 is ANQGSEA. The CDR3 consists of 13 residues. V was clipped by 5 bases and J by 5 bases, with 13 bases between them. Among the donors, all were Caucasian adults who lived in Nashville, Tennessee. The sequence was obtained from a man aged 25 to 40 in good health. The chain recombines TRBV29-1 with TRBJ2-1; weak D call: TRBD2 (5 bases). Sequenced sample: memory CD8+ T cells sorted from blood. As for subset: CD45RO+ cells pooled with CCR7-negative TemRA cells. CDR3 bases: TGCAGCGTTTCAGCGGCGGATAACAATGAGCAGTTCTTC. Its translation: CSVSAADNNEQFF.